This is a list of T cell receptor beta chains from one sample in a study of neurological immune-mediated disorders. Each CDR3 protein is one row after TCRdb ran MiXCR on the 5' RACE reads. Here the sample spans around 61,000 distinct CDR3 sequences, over 4% being singletons. Input material: PBMCs. These TCRs come from a human donor with multiple sclerosis. The donor label of this sample is uncertain. CDR3s include the opening cysteine and the closing phenylalanine or tryptophan. D genes are given only for firm matches. Clone sizes are shown as once, few, many, or a class for an expanded clone.

clone_size d_call j_call v_call cdr3_aa cdr3_nt
many - TRBJ2-2 TRBV7-7 CASSPRLNTGELFF TGTGCCAGCAGCCCTAGGTTGAACACCGGGGAGCTGTTTTTT
many - TRBJ2-1 TRBV12-3/TRBV12-4 CASITNGASSYNEQFF TGTGCCAGCATCACTAACGGGGCGAGCTCCTACAATGAGCAGTTCTTC
many - TRBJ1-6 TRBV5-1 CASSLRQIYNSPLHF TGCGCCAGCAGCTTGAGACAGATCTATAATTCACCCCTCCACTTT
many - TRBJ1-2 TRBV6-5 CASSSIYREGGYTF TGTGCCAGCAGTTCTATTTACAGGGAGGGTGGCTACACCTTC
many TRBD1 TRBJ1-2 TRBV20-1 CSARDYRQGRRNYGYTF TGCAGTGCTAGAGATTATCGACAGGGGCGAAGGAACTATGGCTACACCTTC
many TRBD1 TRBJ1-5 TRBV5-1 CASSLGWVSYLGQGEKDQPQHF TGCGCCAGCAGCTTGGGATGGGTCTCCTACCTAGGACAGGGGGAAAAGGATCAGCCCCAGCATTTT
many - TRBJ2-1 TRBV5-1 CASSFTRYNEQFF TGCGCCAGCAGCTTTACAAGATACAATGAGCAGTTCTTC
many - TRBJ1-2 TRBV4-1 CASSPRDFGGYTF TGCGCCAGCAGCCCCCGGGACTTCGGTGGCTACACCTTC
many TRBD2 TRBJ2-1 TRBV6-5 CASSQPWTSTDEQFF TGTGCCAGCAGTCAACCTTGGACTAGCACCGATGAGCAGTTCTTC
many TRBD1 TRBJ2-3 TRBV4-1 CASSLTGQGTDTQYF TGCGCCAGCAGCCTCACGGGACAGGGGACAGATACGCAGTATTTT